The present TCR beta chain was sequenced within a study of blood T cell repertoires in COVID-19. Study overall: The samples span acute and convalescent COVID-19 from the United States, Italy and Spain. The analysed material was cDNA or gDNA that came from T cells, B-cell-depleted T cells, or PBMCs.

Enrolled through a virtual design, the participants were between roughly 18 and 100 years of age and came from around 25 US areas. CDR3 length: 14 residues. Germline V CDR1 and CDR2: MNHEY, SVGEGT. Deletions cut 7 bases from V and 2 bases from J, with 14 bases between. In the authors' methods: Estimates of nucleated cell counts were drawn from the amplification of reference gene primers. TCRdb's copy holds only in-frame clones and misses some; the assay was immunoSEQ multiplex PCR. V and J calls and clone size come straight from that table; D and trimming were deduced from the DNA. The sample lists approximately 340,000 clones, 91% occurring once.

The source of this sequence is a woman between 35 and 50 years old who had been exposed to COVID-19. The V and J genes are TRBV6-2 or TRBV6-3 and TRBJ1-1, with D uncertain. Sequenced: PBMCs or T cells enriched from blood (not recorded which). The CDR3 protein is CASIPQVVNTEAFF. In nucleotides, the CDR3 is TGTGCCAGCATCCCCCAAGTAGTCAACACTGAAGCTTTCTTT.